Listed below are T cell receptor beta chains from one sample, sequenced in a study of shared clonotypes between healthy human individuals. Sequencing used immunoSEQ multiplex PCR; TCRdb keeps in-frame clones, though not all of them. The sample consists of approximately 2,000,000 clones, 85% to 95% of them appearing once. The sequencing input was naive CD4+ T cells from PBMCs. These receptors were collected from a man aged 18 to 35 in good health. Some clones in this sample may be carry-over from other donors' samples. The CDR3 runs from the conserved cysteine through the conserved F or W. Each record gives: V gene, clone size, J gene, D gene, CDR3 DNA, CDR3 protein. D genes are given only for firm matches. Rows may omit the clone size; those that give it use once, few, many or a size class.

v_call: TRBV5-6; clone_size: -; j_call: TRBJ2-1; d_call: TRBD2; cdr3_nt: TGTGCCAGCAGCCTCAGCGGGAGAGGTCGGAATGAGCAGTTCTTC; cdr3_aa: CASSLSGRGRNEQFF
v_call: TRBV5-1; clone_size: -; j_call: TRBJ2-7; d_call: TRBD1; cdr3_nt: TGCGCCAGCAGGGGACAGACCGACAGTGAGCAGTACTTC; cdr3_aa: CASRGQTDSEQYF
v_call: TRBV7-3; clone_size: -; j_call: TRBJ2-1; d_call: TRBD2; cdr3_nt: TGTGCCAGCAGCCCACAACCCCGCGGACTAGCGGGAGTTAATGAGCAGTTCTTC; cdr3_aa: CASSPQPRGLAGVNEQFF
v_call: TRBV20-1; clone_size: once; j_call: TRBJ2-7; d_call: -; cdr3_nt: TGCAGTGCCTCTCGGCCGGGGGAGCAGTACTTC; cdr3_aa: CSASRPGEQYF
v_call: TRBV11-2; clone_size: -; j_call: TRBJ2-7; d_call: -; cdr3_nt: TGTGCCAGCAGCAGCGCCGGGACACCCACCCTCGAGCAGTACTTC; cdr3_aa: CASSSAGTPTLEQYF
v_call: TRBV7-2; clone_size: -; j_call: TRBJ1-4; d_call: -; cdr3_nt: TGTGCCAGCAGCCCCCGGCCCCGTGAAAAACTGTTTTTT; cdr3_aa: CASSPRPREKLFF
v_call: TRBV27; clone_size: -; j_call: TRBJ2-1; d_call: TRBD2; cdr3_nt: TGTGCCAGCAGTTCCCCCCACGCGGGAGGGGTGGGCTCGGTGGAGCAGTTCTTC; cdr3_aa: CASSSPHAGGVGSVEQFF
v_call: TRBV6-1; clone_size: once; j_call: TRBJ2-3; d_call: TRBD2; cdr3_nt: TGTGCCAGCAGTGAAGGACTAGCGATCACAGATACGCAGTATTTT; cdr3_aa: CASSEGLAITDTQYF
v_call: TRBV5-1; clone_size: -; j_call: TRBJ2-1; d_call: TRBD2; cdr3_nt: TGCGCCAGCAGTGGTAGCGGGAGGGCCCATGAGCAGTTCTTC; cdr3_aa: CASSGSGRAHEQFF
v_call: TRBV5-4; clone_size: -; j_call: TRBJ2-1; d_call: TRBD2; cdr3_nt: TGTGCCAGCAGCGTAACTAGCGGGCCTCACAATGAGCAGTTCTTC; cdr3_aa: CASSVTSGPHNEQFF
v_call: TRBV28; clone_size: once; j_call: TRBJ2-2; d_call: -; cdr3_nt: TGTGCCAGCAGTTCCCACACTAGTTCCGGGGAGCTGTTTTTT; cdr3_aa: CASSSHTSSGELFF
v_call: TRBV9; clone_size: -; j_call: TRBJ2-2; d_call: -; cdr3_nt: TGTGCCAGCAGCGTAGCGGTCTCCTCGGGGACCGGGGAGCTGTTTTTT; cdr3_aa: CASSVAVSSGTGELFF
v_call: TRBV5-4; clone_size: -; j_call: TRBJ1-2; d_call: TRBD1; cdr3_nt: TGTGCCAGCAGCTTAGGGGGACAGGTCATATATGGCTACACCTTC; cdr3_aa: CASSLGGQVIYGYTF
v_call: TRBV10-3; clone_size: few; j_call: TRBJ1-5; d_call: TRBD1; cdr3_nt: TGTGCCATCAGACAGGGGTTCAATCAGCCCCAGCATTTT; cdr3_aa: CAIRQGFNQPQHF
v_call: TRBV27; clone_size: -; j_call: TRBJ1-1; d_call: -; cdr3_nt: TGTGCCAGCAGTTGGAGATCAAACACTGAAGCTTTCTTT; cdr3_aa: CASSWRSNTEAFF
v_call: TRBV5-6; clone_size: few; j_call: TRBJ1-1; d_call: -; cdr3_nt: TGTGCCAGCAGCTTGGGACGGACGTTAACTGAAGCTTTCTTT; cdr3_aa: CASSLGRTLTEAFF
v_call: TRBV9; clone_size: -; j_call: TRBJ1-1; d_call: -; cdr3_nt: TGTGCCAGCAGCCCTAGCCGCAGCCCGCCCACTGAAGCTTTCTTT; cdr3_aa: CASSPSRSPPTEAFF
v_call: TRBV5-4; clone_size: -; j_call: TRBJ2-7; d_call: -; cdr3_nt: TGTGCCAGCAGCTTGGGCCTAGCGGAGCAGTACTTC; cdr3_aa: CASSLGLAEQYF
v_call: TRBV5-4; clone_size: -; j_call: TRBJ2-2; d_call: TRBD2; cdr3_nt: TGTGCCAGCAGCTTGGGAGCGGGAGGGAGCGGGGAGCTGTTTTTT; cdr3_aa: CASSLGAGGSGELFF
v_call: TRBV19; clone_size: once; j_call: TRBJ1-3; d_call: -; cdr3_nt: TGTGCCAGTAGTGGCCGTCCTCTAGGAAACACCATATATTTT; cdr3_aa: CASSGRPLGNTIYF
v_call: TRBV2; clone_size: few; j_call: TRBJ1-1; d_call: -; cdr3_nt: TGTGCCAGCAGGGGTTTTGGGGGGAACACTGAAGCTTTCTTT; cdr3_aa: CASRGFGGNTEAFF
v_call: TRBV19; clone_size: -; j_call: TRBJ1-1; d_call: -; cdr3_nt: TGTGCCAGCTTCGCGGGGGGCGTGAGGAACACTGAAGCTTTCTTT; cdr3_aa: CASFAGGVRNTEAFF
v_call: TRBV7-2; clone_size: -; j_call: TRBJ1-2; d_call: TRBD1; cdr3_nt: TGTGCCAGCAGCTTGACAGGGAATGGCTACACCTTC; cdr3_aa: CASSLTGNGYTF
v_call: TRBV7-9; clone_size: -; j_call: TRBJ1-1; d_call: -; cdr3_nt: TGTGCCAGCAGCCCTAACGCCCCCGATTCTTTCCAGCCTGAAGCTTTCTTT; cdr3_aa: CASSPNAPDSFQPEAFF
v_call: TRBV25-1; clone_size: once; j_call: TRBJ2-7; d_call: -; cdr3_nt: TGTGCCAGCAGTGAATCGGGGGAAAAGTGGCGAGAAGAGCAGTACTTC; cdr3_aa: CASSESGEKWREEQYF
v_call: TRBV27; clone_size: -; j_call: TRBJ2-3; d_call: -; cdr3_nt: TGTGCCAGCACCCCCCACGGGGCACGAGTCACAGATACGCAGTATTTT; cdr3_aa: CASTPHGARVTDTQYF
v_call: TRBV30; clone_size: few; j_call: TRBJ1-1; d_call: -; cdr3_nt: TGTGCCGCCACACCGAACACTGAAGCTTTCTTT; cdr3_aa: CAATPNTEAFF
v_call: TRBV5-1; clone_size: -; j_call: TRBJ1-1; d_call: -; cdr3_nt: TGCGCCAGCAGCTTGGCAGGGGCGCAAAATACTGAAGCTTTCTTT; cdr3_aa: CASSLAGAQNTEAFF
v_call: TRBV19; clone_size: -; j_call: TRBJ1-1; d_call: -; cdr3_nt: TGTGCCAGTAGTATAACCAGGGCACATGAAGCTTTCTTT; cdr3_aa: CASSITRAHEAFF
v_call: TRBV5-6; clone_size: -; j_call: TRBJ2-3; d_call: TRBD2; cdr3_nt: TGTGCCAGCAGCTTGAGGATAGCGGGAAGAGGGGATACGCAGTATTTT; cdr3_aa: CASSLRIAGRGDTQYF
v_call: TRBV6-5; clone_size: -; j_call: TRBJ2-3; d_call: -; cdr3_nt: TGTGCCAGCATGCAGACTCCCTCTAGCACAGATACGCAGTATTTT; cdr3_aa: CASMQTPSSTDTQYF
v_call: TRBV7-2; clone_size: -; j_call: TRBJ2-7; d_call: -; cdr3_nt: TGTGCCAGCAGCTTAGTAGCGGTCGAGCAGTACTTC; cdr3_aa: CASSLVAVEQYF
v_call: TRBV5-1; clone_size: -; j_call: TRBJ2-1; d_call: TRBD2; cdr3_nt: TGCGCCAGCAGCTCGGGACTAGGGGGGTATGAGCAGTTCTTC; cdr3_aa: CASSSGLGGYEQFF
v_call: TRBV18; clone_size: once; j_call: TRBJ2-1; d_call: TRBD2; cdr3_nt: TGTGCCAGCTCACAAACTAGCGGGAGGGACAATGAGCAGTTCTTC; cdr3_aa: CASSQTSGRDNEQFF
v_call: TRBV6-6; clone_size: -; j_call: TRBJ1-1; d_call: -; cdr3_nt: TGTGCCAGCACCAATACAGGGAACACTGAAGCTTTCTTT; cdr3_aa: CASTNTGNTEAFF
v_call: TRBV2; clone_size: -; j_call: TRBJ1-4; d_call: -; cdr3_nt: TGTGCCAGCAGTGGGATGGACAGCGTTGAAAAACTGTTTTTT; cdr3_aa: CASSGMDSVEKLFF
v_call: TRBV5-4; clone_size: -; j_call: TRBJ2-4; d_call: -; cdr3_nt: TGTGCCAGCAGCGAGGGGATAGCCAAAAACATTCAGTACTTC; cdr3_aa: CASSEGIAKNIQYF
v_call: TRBV11-2; clone_size: -; j_call: TRBJ2-7; d_call: -; cdr3_nt: TGTGCCAGCAGCTTAGTTCCTAACTCCTACGAGCAGTACTTC; cdr3_aa: CASSLVPNSYEQYF
v_call: TRBV4-1; clone_size: -; j_call: TRBJ1-3; d_call: -; cdr3_nt: TGCGCCAGCAGCCACGGAGTGGGTTCTCGACGGAACACCATATATTTT; cdr3_aa: CASSHGVGSRRNTIYF
v_call: TRBV5-4; clone_size: -; j_call: TRBJ2-3; d_call: TRBD2; cdr3_nt: TGTGCCAGCAGCTTGGACGGGACACCTCGGACTAGCGGAGGCACAGATACGCAGTATTTT; cdr3_aa: CASSLDGTPRTSGGTDTQYF
v_call: TRBV6-5; clone_size: -; j_call: TRBJ2-7; d_call: TRBD2; cdr3_nt: TGTGCCAGCACCGGTAGCGGGACCTACGAGCAGTACTTC; cdr3_aa: CASTGSGTYEQYF
v_call: TRBV30; clone_size: -; j_call: TRBJ1-6; d_call: -; cdr3_nt: TGTGCCTGGAGTGTGGGGGGTGGGAATTCACCCCTCCACTTT; cdr3_aa: CAWSVGGGNSPLHF
v_call: TRBV5-1; clone_size: once; j_call: TRBJ2-2; d_call: -; cdr3_nt: TGCGCCAGCAGCTTGGCCGGAGACGGGACTTACACCGGGGAGCTGTTTTTT; cdr3_aa: CASSLAGDGTYTGELFF
v_call: TRBV7-2; clone_size: -; j_call: TRBJ2-1; d_call: TRBD1; cdr3_nt: TGTGCCAGCAGCACGGGACAGGGTAGTGAGCAGTTCTTC; cdr3_aa: CASSTGQGSEQFF
v_call: TRBV2; clone_size: -; j_call: TRBJ2-3; d_call: -; cdr3_nt: TGTGCCAGCAGTGGCGCGGATGGCTATACGCAGTATTTT; cdr3_aa: CASSGADGYTQYF
v_call: TRBV14; clone_size: -; j_call: TRBJ1-2; d_call: -; cdr3_nt: TGTGCCAGCAGCCAAGATCCAGCGGCTAACTATGGCTACACCTTC; cdr3_aa: CASSQDPAANYGYTF
v_call: TRBV7-2; clone_size: -; j_call: TRBJ2-2; d_call: -; cdr3_nt: TGTGCCAGCAGCCTTAGGACCAAGGCCGGGGAGCTGTTTTTT; cdr3_aa: CASSLRTKAGELFF
v_call: TRBV7-3; clone_size: once; j_call: TRBJ2-1; d_call: TRBD2; cdr3_nt: TGTGCCAGCAGCTTCAGAGCGGGAGGAGACAATGAGCAGTTCTTC; cdr3_aa: CASSFRAGGDNEQFF
v_call: TRBV18; clone_size: -; j_call: TRBJ2-6; d_call: TRBD1; cdr3_nt: TGTGCCAGCTCACCGTCCTTGGGACAGGGGCACTCTGGGGCCAACGTCCTGACTTTC; cdr3_aa: CASSPSLGQGHSGANVLTF
v_call: TRBV30; clone_size: -; j_call: TRBJ1-1; d_call: -; cdr3_nt: TGTGCCTGGAGTGCGGCCAACGCGGCTGAAGCTTTCTTT; cdr3_aa: CAWSAANAAEAFF
v_call: TRBV9; clone_size: -; j_call: TRBJ1-1; d_call: -; cdr3_nt: TGTGCCAGCAGCCCACGGGACGGTGAAGCTTTCTTT; cdr3_aa: CASSPRDGEAFF